This entry lists 22 T cell receptor beta chains sequenced from one sample in a study of T cells in Graves' hyperthyroidism and ophthalmopathy. TCR beta CDR3 region amplification was performed from RNA transcripts. The study used the HTBI primer set for a first-round RT-PCR of the TCR CDR3. TCRdb reanalysed the multiplex PCR reads using MiXCR and keeps one entry per CDR3 protein. The table lists 400,000 to 600,000 distinct CDR3 sequences, around 20% of them singletons. The material sequenced was blood. The receptors here all came from a man younger than 30 with Graves' hyperthyroidism.

At least ten counts were recorded for this clonotype. The gene calls are TRBV6-5 and TRBJ1-1, with 8 bases identical to TRBD1. This CDR3 is built from 14 residues. With V trimmed by 6 bases and J by 5 bases, 8 bases remained unmatched. Germline lookup yields CDR1 MNHEY and CDR2 SVGAGI. Here the CDR3 DNA reads TGTGCCAGCAGAAAGGGACAGGAAAGGACTGAAGCTTTCTTT. This sequence encodes CASRKGQERTEAFF.

This clonotype came up many times. Sequence at one end of the junction differs from germline and may be a read error. The rearrangement links TRBV5-1 to TRBJ1-1; D is possibly TRBD1 (5 bases). The CDR3 totals 14 residues. CDR1 and CDR2 (germline): SGHRS, YFSETQ. The CDR3 DNA reads as TGTGCCAGCAGCTTAGTGGGGGGGAACACTGAAGCTTTCTTT. This translates into CASSLVGGNTEAFF.

This clonotype was counted between two and nine times. The chain couples TRBV30 to TRBJ1-2, with unresolved D. V lost 1 base and J 4 bases, leaving 10 bases between the germline ends. The CDR3 extends over 13 amino acids. Germline V gene data show CDR1 as GTSNPN and CDR2 as SVGIG (reference sequence). The CDR3 is CAWSETTFYGYTF. The CDR3 coding sequence is TGTGCCTGGAGTGAAACAACTTTCTATGGCTACACCTTC. Based on the CDR3 plus reference TRBV30 and TRBJ1-2, the full variable domain is SQTIHQWPATLVQPVGSPLSLECTVEGTSNPNLYWYRQAAGRGLQLLFYSVGIGQISSEVPQNLSASRPQDRQFILSSKKLLLSDSGFYLCAWSETTFYGYTFGSGTRLTVV.

This clonotype showed up just a few times. This chain connects TRBV7-3 to TRBJ1-2, with TRBD1 matching over 7 bases. Germline CDR1 and CDR2: SGHTA and FQGTGA. Trimming removed 5 bases from V and 7 bases from J; junction bases left unmatched: 13. This CDR3 comprises 15 residues. CDR3 DNA: TGTGCCAGCAGCCGACCGGGACAGTCTTACTCTGGCTACACCTTC. Amino acid sequence: CASSRPGQSYSGYTF.

This chain connects TRBV7-2 to TRBJ1-1; D is uncertain. Deletions cut 5 bases from V and 11 bases from J, with 15 bases between. The germline V gene encodes CDR1 SGHTA and CDR2 FQGNSA. The CDR3 is 12 amino acids. In DNA form, the CDR3 reads TGTGCCAGCAGCCCACCGGTCGGTTCGGCTTTCTTT. Translated: CASSPPVGSAFF. The entire variable domain, with the rest obtained from reference TRBV7-2 and TRBJ1-1, is as follows: GAGVSQSPSNKVTEKGKDVELRCDPISGHTALYWYRQSLGQGLEFLIYFQGNSAPDKSGLPSDRFSAERTGGSVSTLTIQRTQQEDSAVYLCASSPPVGSAFFGQGTRLTVV.

The chain employs TRBV12-3 or TRBV12-4 and TRBJ2-7; a weak D match, TRBD2 (5 bases). This CDR3 has 16 residues. Trimming shortened V by 4 bases and J by 4 bases, and 20 bases separated the two germline ends. As DNA, the CDR3 is TGTGCCAGCAGTTCGTCAGTGGAGGCTCGGGGTTACGAGCAGTACTTC. Translated, it gives CASSSSVEARGYEQYF.

This clonotype appeared many times. This rearrangement joins TRBV12-3 or TRBV12-4 to TRBJ1-5, with 7 bases matching TRBD1. V shed 1 base, J shed 7 bases, and the junction held 1 base outside the gene matches. This CDR3 comprises 13 residues. In nucleotides, the CDR3 is TGTGCCAGCAGTTTAGAGGGGGCACAGCCCCAGCATTTT. This encodes CASSLEGAQPQHF.

The genes are TRBV19 and TRBJ1-6, with a weak D call TRBD1 (5 bases). Looked up from germline, CDR1 is LNHDA and CDR2 is SQIVND (reference sequence). The CDR3 has 16 amino acids. The V and J ends lost 5 bases and 4 bases respectively, with 15 bases between them. CDR3 nucleotides: TGTGCCAGTAGTTCCGGACAAGAAAGATATAATTCACCCCTCCACTTT. Translated: CASSSGQERYNSPLHF. The full variable domain, with the rest looked up from reference TRBV19 and TRBJ1-6, is DGGITQSPKYLFRKEGQNVTLSCEQNLNHDAMYWYRQDPGQGLRLIYYSQIVNDFQKGDIAEGYSVSREKKESFPLTVTSAQKNPTAFYLCASSSGQERYNSPLHFGNGTRLTVT.

At least ten counts were recorded for this clonotype. This chain links TRBV6-5 with TRBJ1-1; 8 bases are a match to TRBD1. The CDR3 loop spans 14 amino acids. Germline V gene sequence: CDR1 MNHEY, CDR2 SVGAGI. The J segment lost 4 bases and the V segment lost 4 bases, leaving 5 bases of the junction unmatched. The CDR3 region has the DNA TGTGCCAGCAGTTGGGACAGGCAGCGCACTGAAGCTTTCTTT. It codes for CASSWDRQRTEAFF.

J is TRBJ1-1 and V is TRBV12-5, with D possibly TRBD1 on 5 matching bases. Trimming removed 2 bases at V and 6 bases at J, with 31 bases between. The CDR3 has 20 residues. Germline loops: CDR1 LGHNT, CDR2 FRNRAP. DNA for the CDR3: TGTGCTAGTGGTTTGAAGAGTTGGGGGGGACGGGGGACCAACCCCTCTGAAGCTTTCTTT. It codes for CASGLKSWGGRGTNPSEAFF.

V is TRBV6-1 and J is TRBJ2-5, with D possibly TRBD1 on 5 matching bases. Germline V CDR1 and CDR2: MNHNS, SASEGT. Trimming shortened V by 5 bases and J by 5 bases, and 21 bases separated the two germline ends. The CDR3 contains 16 residues. CDR3 coding DNA: TGTGCCAGCAGTCCCGGGCTGACCGGCGCAGGGGAGACCCAGTACTTC. Protein product: CASSPGLTGAGETQYF.

This clonotype was observed many times. The V and J genes are TRBV5-6 and TRBJ2-5, with 7 bases aligning to TRBD1. This CDR3 spans 14 amino acids. The junction had 8 bases not matched to a gene; V was cut back by 4 bases and J by 5 bases. Per the germline V gene, CDR1 is SGHDT and CDR2 is YYEEEE. CDR3 sequence reads: CASSRTGVGETQYF. Written as DNA, the CDR3 is TGTGCCAGCAGCCGTACAGGGGTGGGGGAGACCCAGTACTTC.

This sequence joins TRBV7-2 and TRBJ2-7; possible D gene TRBD2, 6 bases. CDR1 and CDR2 (germline): SGHTA, FQGNSA. This CDR3 is 14 amino acids long. Trimming removed 5 bases at V and 5 bases at J, with 16 bases between. This CDR3 reads CASSLGGASDEQYF. The CDR3 nucleotides read TGTGCCAGCAGCCTTGGCGGGGCATCCGACGAGCAGTACTTC.

There are a few counts of this clonotype. CDR3 sequence: CASSPETRKQYF. DNA for the CDR3: TGTGCCAGCTCACCTGAGACCCGGAAGCAGTACTTC. The rearrangement uses TRBV18 and TRBJ2-7, with D uncertain. The CDR3 sequence is 12 residues long. Trimming removed 3 bases at V and 8 bases at J, with 11 bases between. The germline V gene has CDR1 KGHSH and CDR2 LQKENI.

This clonotype was detected many times. The chain employs TRBV27 and TRBJ1-5; TRBD1 is a possible D gene (6 bases). Trimming removed 6 bases at V and 9 bases at J, with 30 bases between. In germline, CDR1 is MNHEY, CDR2 SMNVEV (reference sequence). The CDR3 is made up of 18 amino acids. The CDR3 nucleotides are TGTGCCAGCAGACTCCTCGGGACGCCAGGGGCAAAGGTATGGCCCCAGCATTTT. Protein sequence: CASRLLGTPGAKVWPQHF.

This clonotype was seen repeatedly, ten times or more. The rearrangement uses TRBV12-3 or TRBV12-4 and TRBJ1-2, with TRBD1 as a possible D gene (5 bases). V lost 1 base and J lost 8, with 17 bases in between. The CDR3 has 15 amino acids. The CDR3 nucleotides read TGTGCCAGCAGTTTAGAGGGACGCCGATTGGGAGGCTACACCTTC. It specifies CASSLEGRRLGGYTF.

This clonotype was counted many times. This chain links TRBV5-1 with TRBJ1-2; the match to TRBD1 covers 8 bases. Germline values: CDR1 SGHRS, CDR2 YFSETQ. This CDR3 region has 13 residues. With 1 base clipped from V and 6 bases from J, the junction kept 2 bases outside the gene matches. CDR3 in amino acids: CASSLRTGNGYTF. The DNA of the CDR3 is TGCGCCAGCAGCTTGCGGACAGGGAATGGCTACACCTTC.

This clonotype was detected ten times or more. The gene calls are TRBV6-1 and TRBJ1-2; unclear D gene. The CDR3 extends over 11 amino acids. CDR1 and CDR2 from the germline V gene are MNHNS and SASEGT. V lost 8 bases, J lost 5 bases, and 9 bases lay in between. CDR3: CASVRLYGYTF. CDR3 DNA: TGTGCCAGCGTCCGGCTATATGGCTACACCTTC.

This clonotype appeared a few times. CDR3 DNA sequence: TGTGCCAGCAGTTCCAGCGGGGACTCCGAGGAGCAGTACTTC. Its translation is CASSSSGDSEEQYF. The chain combines TRBV6-5 with TRBJ2-7, with 7 bases matching TRBD2. In germline, CDR1 is MNHEY, CDR2 SVGAGI. J gave up 7 bases and V 4 bases, and 10 bases lay outside the gene matches. The CDR3 is made up of 14 amino acids.

This clonotype was found many times. The chain recombines TRBV20-1 with TRBJ1-5, with D uncertain. V was pared by 3 bases and J by 6 bases, with 9 bases between. The V gene's germline CDR1 is DFQATT and CDR2 SNEGSKA (reference sequence). The CDR3 covers 12 residues. The CDR3 loop reads CSASEGFQPQHF. The CDR3 nucleotides are TGCAGTGCTAGTGAAGGATTTCAGCCCCAGCATTTT.

The gene calls are TRBV19 and TRBJ2-5, with 8 bases identical to TRBD1. V shed 5 bases, J shed 1 base, and the junction held 3 bases outside the gene matches. CDR1 and CDR2 from the germline V gene are LNHDA and SQIVND (reference sequence). This CDR3 comprises 14 residues. The CDR3 is CASSHGQGQETQYF. The DNA of the CDR3 is TGTGCCAGTAGTCATGGACAGGGCCAAGAGACCCAGTACTTC.

This clonotype was observed a handful of times. The rearrangement uses TRBV6-1 and TRBJ1-5; the D is unclear. Trimming removed 10 bases from V and 4 bases from J, with 14 bases in between. From germline, CDR1 is MNHNS and CDR2 SASEGT. There are 13 residues in the CDR3. The CDR3 spells CATVGAGNQPQHF. The CDR3 coding sequence is TGTGCCACCGTCGGTGCAGGTAATCAGCCCCAGCATTTT.